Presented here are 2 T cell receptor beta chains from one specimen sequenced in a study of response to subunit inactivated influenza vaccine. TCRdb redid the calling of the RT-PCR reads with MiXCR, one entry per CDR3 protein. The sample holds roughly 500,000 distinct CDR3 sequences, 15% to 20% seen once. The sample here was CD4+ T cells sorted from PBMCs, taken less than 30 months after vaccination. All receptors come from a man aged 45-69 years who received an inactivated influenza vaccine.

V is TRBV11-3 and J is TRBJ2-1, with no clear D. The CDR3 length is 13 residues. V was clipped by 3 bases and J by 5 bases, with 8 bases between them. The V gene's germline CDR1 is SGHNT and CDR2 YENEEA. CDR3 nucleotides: TGTGCCAGCAGCTTGGACGGTGACAATGAGCAGTTCTTC. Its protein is CASSLDGDNEQFF.

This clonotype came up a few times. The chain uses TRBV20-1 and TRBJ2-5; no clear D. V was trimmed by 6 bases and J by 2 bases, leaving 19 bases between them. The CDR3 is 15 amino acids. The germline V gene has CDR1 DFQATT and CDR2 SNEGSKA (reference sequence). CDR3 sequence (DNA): TGCAGTGCCGTAAGAGGCCCCCCCCAACAAGAGACCCAGTACTTC. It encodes CSAVRGPPQQETQYF.